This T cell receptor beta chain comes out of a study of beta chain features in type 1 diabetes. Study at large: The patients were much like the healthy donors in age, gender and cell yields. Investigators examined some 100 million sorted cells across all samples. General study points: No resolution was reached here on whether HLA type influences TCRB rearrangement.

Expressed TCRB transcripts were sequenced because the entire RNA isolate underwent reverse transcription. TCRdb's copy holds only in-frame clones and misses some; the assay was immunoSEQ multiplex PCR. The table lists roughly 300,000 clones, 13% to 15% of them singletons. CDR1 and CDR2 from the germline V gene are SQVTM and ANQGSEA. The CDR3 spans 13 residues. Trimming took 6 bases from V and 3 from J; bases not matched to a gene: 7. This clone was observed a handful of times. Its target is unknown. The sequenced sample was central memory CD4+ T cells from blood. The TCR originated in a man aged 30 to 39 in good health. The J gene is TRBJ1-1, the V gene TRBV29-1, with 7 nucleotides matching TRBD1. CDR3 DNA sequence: TGCAGCGTGGCGATTGACAGGGACACTGAAGCTTTCTTT. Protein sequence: CSVAIDRDTEAFF.